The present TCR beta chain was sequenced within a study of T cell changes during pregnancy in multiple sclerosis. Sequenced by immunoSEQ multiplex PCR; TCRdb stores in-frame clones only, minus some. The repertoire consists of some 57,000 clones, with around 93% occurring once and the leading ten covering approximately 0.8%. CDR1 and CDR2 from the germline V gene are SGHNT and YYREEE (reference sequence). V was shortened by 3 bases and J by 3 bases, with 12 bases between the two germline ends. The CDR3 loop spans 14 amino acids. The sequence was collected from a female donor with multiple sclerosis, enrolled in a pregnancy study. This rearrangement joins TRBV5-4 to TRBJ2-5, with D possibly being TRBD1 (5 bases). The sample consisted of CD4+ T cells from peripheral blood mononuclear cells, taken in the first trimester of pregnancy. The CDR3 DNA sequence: TGTGCCAGCAGCTCCCCCGACAGAGAAGAGACCCAGTACTTC. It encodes CASSSPDREETQYF.